This TCR beta chain was retrieved from a study of OX40 agonist ivuxolimab in advanced cancers. Study information: Aged roughly 23 to 90 with a mean of approximately 60 years, they were around 79% male. In three patients, partial responses were observed, one with hepatocellular carcinoma and two with cutaneous melanoma. Earlier anti-PD-1, anti-PD-L1 or anti-CTLA-4 therapy was permitted; about 38% had received some.

The germline V gene has CDR1 SGHTA and CDR2 FQGNSA. V shed 5 bases, J shed 6 bases, and the junction held 5 bases outside the gene matches. The CDR3 is 14 amino acids. As regards this clone: Its target is unknown.

Overall study results and limits: Clonal expansion was among the lowest in partial responders at 0.1-3.0 mg/kg, especially CD8+.

Generated by immunoSEQ multiplex PCR, the TCRdb table keeps only in-frame clones and is missing some. The repertoire consists of over 35,000 clones, with 74% occurring once and the leading ten covering approximately 17%. This TCR came from an adult with an advanced solid tumor such as melanoma, head and neck, liver or kidney cancer. This rearrangement joins TRBV7-2 to TRBJ2-1, with 9 bases fitting TRBD2. This material consisted of CD4+ or CD8+ T cells sorted from blood, taken in a trial of the OX40 agonist ivuxolimab. CDR3 sequence (DNA): TGTGCCAGCAGCCCAAGGACTAGCGCCAATGAGCAGTTCTTC. Encoded protein: CASSPRTSANEQFF.